This T cell receptor beta chain was sequenced during a study of CD8 T cells in ankylosing spondylitis. Study-wide results and caveats: Reportedly, significant enrichment of disease-linked clones occurred in matched ankylosing spondylitis synovial fluid.

The V segment lost 4 bases and the J segment 0 bases; nucleotides outside the gene matches: 7. The germline CDR1 and CDR2 sequences are SGHRS and YFSETQ. This CDR3 contains 16 residues. Libraries of TCR beta came from quantitative 5'-RACE with molecular barcodes. TCRdb redid the calling of the 5' RACE reads with MiXCR, one entry per CDR3 protein. The data hold around 250,000 distinct CDR3 sequences, with 30% to 40% observed a single time. About this clonotype: Its antigen is not identified.

This chain uses TRBV5-1 with TRBJ2-1; 7 nucleotides match TRBD2. The source is a male donor with ankylosing spondylitis or in good health (not recorded which). What was sequenced was blood, either unsorted or a sorted T cell fraction (not recorded which). The CDR3 spells CASSPAGRRSYNEQFF. The CDR3 DNA follows: TGCGCCAGCAGCCCCGCCGGGAGGCGCTCCTACAATGAGCAGTTCTTC.